A selection of T cell receptor beta chains follows, all from one sample in a study of blood T cells in healthy people across ages. TCRdb fed the 5' RACE reads into MiXCR, producing one record per CDR3 protein. Among almost 300,000 distinct CDR3 sequences listed, roughly a quarter were seen once. Sequenced sample: blood. The source is a woman aged 70-85 years in good health. The CDR3 runs from the conserved cysteine through the conserved F or W. D genes are given only for firm matches. Size values are once, few and many counts, or a class for expanded clones, and some rows have none.

clone size: .
J gene: TRBJ1-5
D gene: .
V gene: TRBV3-1
CDR3 protein: CASSPRTDTPQHF
CDR3 DNA: TGTGCCAGCAGCCCCCGGACGGACACACCCCAGCATTTT

clone size: .
J gene: TRBJ2-5
D gene: .
V gene: TRBV9
CDR3 protein: CASSVRQGGTQYF
CDR3 DNA: TGTGCCAGCAGCGTACGACAGGGAGGGACCCAGTACTTC

clone size: .
J gene: TRBJ1-1
D gene: .
V gene: TRBV20-1
CDR3 protein: CSARDLGGARAFF
CDR3 DNA: TGCAGTGCTAGAGATTTGGGGGGCGCGCGGGCTTTCTTT

clone size: many
J gene: TRBJ2-3
D gene: .
V gene: TRBV12-3/TRBV12-4
CDR3 protein: CASTKGGRGRGDTQYF
CDR3 DNA: TGTGCCAGCACCAAAGGGGGGAGGGGGCGAGGAGATACGCAGTATTTT

clone size: few
J gene: TRBJ2-4
D gene: .
V gene: TRBV3-1
CDR3 protein: CASSQEQLGLAKNIQYF
CDR3 DNA: TGTGCCAGCAGCCAAGAACAACTAGGACTTGCCAAAAACATTCAGTACTTC

clone size: once
J gene: TRBJ2-7
D gene: TRBD1
V gene: TRBV3-1
CDR3 protein: CASSQKTGNEQYF
CDR3 DNA: TGTGCCAGCAGCCAGAAGACAGGGAACGAGCAGTACTTC

clone size: .
J gene: TRBJ1-1
D gene: .
V gene: TRBV7-9
CDR3 protein: CASSLLRGGNTEAFF
CDR3 DNA: TGTGCCAGCAGCTTATTACGGGGCGGGAACACTGAAGCTTTCTTT

clone size: .
J gene: TRBJ2-3
D gene: TRBD2
V gene: TRBV28
CDR3 protein: CASSSDFGLADTDTQYF
CDR3 DNA: TGTGCCAGCAGTTCGGATTTTGGGCTAGCGGATACAGATACGCAGTATTTT

clone size: few
J gene: TRBJ1-4
D gene: .
V gene: TRBV5-8
CDR3 protein: CASSPRGRGDEKLFF
CDR3 DNA: TGTGCCAGCAGCCCGAGGGGTCGGGGAGATGAAAAACTGTTTTTT

clone size: few
J gene: TRBJ2-1
D gene: TRBD1
V gene: TRBV7-9
CDR3 protein: CASSLGQGNIYNEQFF
CDR3 DNA: TGTGCCAGCAGCTTAGGACAGGGGAATATTTACAATGAGCAGTTCTTC

clone size: .
J gene: TRBJ2-1
D gene: .
V gene: TRBV6-1
CDR3 protein: CASSEGTVANEQFF
CDR3 DNA: TGTGCCAGCAGTGAAGGGACTGTGGCCAATGAGCAGTTCTTC

clone size: .
J gene: TRBJ1-4
D gene: .
V gene: TRBV29-1
CDR3 protein: CSVVNATNEKLFF
CDR3 DNA: TGCAGCGTTGTTAATGCAACTAATGAAAAACTGTTTTTT

clone size: few
J gene: TRBJ2-2
D gene: .
V gene: TRBV12-3/TRBV12-4
CDR3 protein: CASSGRTNTGELFF
CDR3 DNA: TGTGCCAGCAGCGGTCGGACGAACACCGGGGAGCTGTTTTTT

clone size: .
J gene: TRBJ1-1
D gene: TRBD1
V gene: TRBV18
CDR3 protein: CASSPQGTGLNTEAFF
CDR3 DNA: TGTGCCAGCTCACCCCAAGGGACAGGGCTGAACACTGAAGCTTTCTTT

clone size: .
J gene: TRBJ2-5
D gene: .
V gene: TRBV10-3
CDR3 protein: CAIGPQEAQYF
CDR3 DNA: TGTGCCATCGGACCCCAAGAGGCCCAGTACTTC

clone size: many
J gene: TRBJ2-7
D gene: .
V gene: TRBV7-2
CDR3 protein: CASGFGGSSSYEQYF
CDR3 DNA: TGTGCCAGCGGATTTGGGGGTAGTAGCTCCTACGAGCAGTACTTC

clone size: few
J gene: TRBJ2-7
D gene: .
V gene: TRBV3-1
CDR3 protein: CASSWRTMDGQYF
CDR3 DNA: TGTGCCAGCAGCTGGCGGACCATGGACGGGCAGTACTTC

clone size: .
J gene: TRBJ2-6
D gene: .
V gene: TRBV9
CDR3 protein: CASSKGTSGANVLTF
CDR3 DNA: TGTGCCAGCAGCAAAGGGACCTCTGGGGCCAACGTCCTGACTTTC

clone size: .
J gene: TRBJ1-2
D gene: .
V gene: TRBV20-1
CDR3 protein: CSARDGGGYTF
CDR3 DNA: TGCAGTGCTAGAGATGGGGGGGGCTACACCTTC

clone size: many
J gene: TRBJ2-7
D gene: TRBD1
V gene: TRBV7-8
CDR3 protein: CASSFRGQGAGEQYF
CDR3 DNA: TGTGCCAGCAGCTTTCGGGGACAGGGGGCGGGCGAGCAGTACTTC

clone size: few
J gene: TRBJ1-1
D gene: .
V gene: TRBV5-1
CDR3 protein: CASSLRGATEAFF
CDR3 DNA: TGCGCCAGCAGCTTGCGGGGGGCTACTGAAGCTTTCTTT

clone size: .
J gene: TRBJ2-7
D gene: TRBD2
V gene: TRBV12-3/TRBV12-4
CDR3 protein: CASSWTSPLYEQYF
CDR3 DNA: TGTGCCAGCAGCTGGACTAGCCCGCTCTACGAGCAGTACTTC

clone size: few
J gene: TRBJ2-1
D gene: TRBD2
V gene: TRBV9
CDR3 protein: CASSVKLAGEHTEQFF
CDR3 DNA: TGTGCCAGCAGCGTGAAACTAGCGGGAGAGCACACTGAGCAGTTCTTC

clone size: few
J gene: TRBJ2-1
D gene: TRBD1
V gene: TRBV12-3/TRBV12-4
CDR3 protein: CASSTDRGREQFF
CDR3 DNA: TGTGCCAGCAGCACCGACAGGGGGCGAGAGCAGTTCTTC

clone size: .
J gene: TRBJ2-5
D gene: TRBD1
V gene: TRBV7-3
CDR3 protein: CASSSTGQGVRETQYF
CDR3 DNA: TGTGCCAGCAGCTCAACGGGACAGGGGGTGAGGGAGACCCAGTACTTC

clone size: few
J gene: TRBJ2-1
D gene: TRBD2
V gene: TRBV11-2
CDR3 protein: CASSIIAGAEQFF
CDR3 DNA: TGTGCCAGCAGCATTATAGCGGGCGCAGAGCAGTTCTTC

clone size: few
J gene: TRBJ1-1
D gene: .
V gene: TRBV2
CDR3 protein: CASTPWRANTEAFF
CDR3 DNA: TGTGCCAGCACCCCCTGGAGAGCGAACACTGAAGCTTTCTTT

clone size: .
J gene: TRBJ2-7
D gene: .
V gene: TRBV5-1
CDR3 protein: CASSLSGGYEQYF
CDR3 DNA: TGCGCCAGCAGCTTGTCTGGGGGCTACGAGCAGTACTTC

clone size: once
J gene: TRBJ2-3
D gene: TRBD2
V gene: TRBV29-1
CDR3 protein: CSVILAGVDTQYF
CDR3 DNA: TGCAGCGTGATACTAGCGGGAGTCGATACGCAGTATTTT

clone size: .
J gene: TRBJ2-5
D gene: TRBD2
V gene: TRBV7-2
CDR3 protein: CASSLAGGRAETQYF
CDR3 DNA: TGTGCCAGCAGCTTGGCGGGAGGGCGTGCAGAGACCCAGTACTTC

clone size: .
J gene: TRBJ2-7
D gene: TRBD1
V gene: TRBV15
CDR3 protein: CATSWTGHEQYF
CDR3 DNA: TGTGCCACCAGCTGGACAGGGCACGAGCAGTACTTC

clone size: .
J gene: TRBJ2-3
D gene: .
V gene: TRBV28
CDR3 protein: CASSFRDERLDTQYF
CDR3 DNA: TGTGCCAGCAGTTTTCGGGACGAGAGGCTAGATACGCAGTATTTT

clone size: .
J gene: TRBJ1-5
D gene: .
V gene: TRBV6-1
CDR3 protein: CASSWTFNQPQHF
CDR3 DNA: TGTGCCAGCAGTTGGACCTTCAATCAGCCCCAGCATTTT

clone size: few
J gene: TRBJ1-2
D gene: .
V gene: TRBV18
CDR3 protein: CASSPGPERGSGYTF
CDR3 DNA: TGTGCCAGCTCACCCGGACCCGAGAGAGGGAGTGGCTACACCTTC

clone size: .
J gene: TRBJ2-1
D gene: .
V gene: TRBV6-5
CDR3 protein: CASSSTGFSSYNEQFF
CDR3 DNA: TGTGCCAGCAGTTCAACTGGATTTAGCTCCTACAATGAGCAGTTCTTC

clone size: few
J gene: TRBJ2-1
D gene: .
V gene: TRBV28
CDR3 protein: CASSSQGLKGQFF
CDR3 DNA: TGTGCCAGCAGTTCCCAGGGCCTAAAAGGGCAGTTCTTC

clone size: few
J gene: TRBJ1-4
D gene: .
V gene: TRBV12-3/TRBV12-4
CDR3 protein: CASSFGGTGEKLFF
CDR3 DNA: TGTGCCAGCAGTTTCGGGGGAACTGGTGAAAAACTGTTTTTT

clone size: .
J gene: TRBJ2-3
D gene: TRBD2
V gene: TRBV6-1
CDR3 protein: CASSPTDLAGGPIHRDTQYF
CDR3 DNA: TGTGCCAGCAGTCCCACGGACCTAGCGGGAGGGCCGATACATCGAGATACGCAGTATTTT

clone size: .
J gene: TRBJ1-3
D gene: .
V gene: TRBV15
CDR3 protein: CATKIPAASGNTIYF
CDR3 DNA: TGTGCCACCAAGATTCCGGCAGCCTCTGGAAACACCATATATTTT

clone size: many
J gene: TRBJ2-3
D gene: .
V gene: TRBV29-1
CDR3 protein: CSVGGDTQYF
CDR3 DNA: TGCAGCGTTGGGGGGGATACGCAGTATTTT

clone size: .
J gene: TRBJ1-6
D gene: .
V gene: TRBV28
CDR3 protein: CASKGGGRSPLHF
CDR3 DNA: TGTGCCAGCAAAGGGGGAGGGAGATCACCCCTCCACTTT

clone size: few
J gene: TRBJ2-7
D gene: TRBD1
V gene: TRBV28
CDR3 protein: CASSRTGGTYEQYF
CDR3 DNA: TGTGCCAGCAGTCGGACAGGGGGCACCTACGAGCAGTACTTC

clone size: .
J gene: TRBJ2-3
D gene: .
V gene: TRBV5-6
CDR3 protein: CASSSTGRGTQYF
CDR3 DNA: TGTGCCAGCAGCTCGACGGGGAGGGGGACGCAGTATTTT

clone size: few
J gene: TRBJ2-5
D gene: TRBD2
V gene: TRBV12-5
CDR3 protein: CASGLVTGTSGKETQYF
CDR3 DNA: TGTGCTAGTGGTTTGGTAACCGGGACTAGCGGTAAAGAGACCCAGTACTTC

clone size: few
J gene: TRBJ2-1
D gene: .
V gene: TRBV7-2
CDR3 protein: CASSLALADEQFF
CDR3 DNA: TGTGCCAGCAGCTTGGCCTTAGCGGATGAGCAGTTCTTC

clone size: .
J gene: TRBJ2-1
D gene: .
V gene: TRBV10-3
CDR3 protein: CAISEEILRGNDQQFF
CDR3 DNA: TGTGCCATCAGTGAAGAGATTCTGCGGGGCAACGACCAGCAGTTCTTC

clone size: .
J gene: TRBJ2-1
D gene: TRBD2
V gene: TRBV24-1
CDR3 protein: CATSDMTSGSNEQFF
CDR3 DNA: TGTGCCACCAGTGATATGACTAGCGGGAGTAATGAGCAGTTCTTC

clone size: .
J gene: TRBJ1-1
D gene: .
V gene: TRBV6-5
CDR3 protein: CASSRTHATEAFF
CDR3 DNA: TGTGCCAGCAGTAGGACCCACGCCACTGAAGCTTTCTTT

clone size: few
J gene: TRBJ1-1
D gene: .
V gene: TRBV7-2
CDR3 protein: CASSDPYRGRTNTEAFF
CDR3 DNA: TGTGCCAGCAGCGACCCCTATCGGGGGAGGACGAACACTGAAGCTTTCTTT

clone size: .
J gene: TRBJ2-5
D gene: .
V gene: TRBV20-1
CDR3 protein: CSARTARTQDQETQYF
CDR3 DNA: TGCAGTGCTAGGACTGCTAGAACACAGGATCAAGAGACCCAGTACTTC

clone size: .
J gene: TRBJ2-5
D gene: .
V gene: TRBV28
CDR3 protein: CASTSSEGLRGETQYF
CDR3 DNA: TGTGCCAGCACCTCATCCGAAGGATTGAGGGGGGAGACCCAGTACTTC

clone size: few
J gene: TRBJ2-1
D gene: .
V gene: TRBV3-1
CDR3 protein: CASSQDAGRECDFDEQFF
CDR3 DNA: TGTGCCAGCAGCCAAGATGCCGGCAGAGAATGCGACTTCGATGAGCAGTTCTTC

clone size: .
J gene: TRBJ1-5
D gene: .
V gene: TRBV6-5
CDR3 protein: CASSYSANNQPQHF
CDR3 DNA: TGTGCCAGCAGTTACTCCGCCAACAATCAGCCCCAGCATTTT